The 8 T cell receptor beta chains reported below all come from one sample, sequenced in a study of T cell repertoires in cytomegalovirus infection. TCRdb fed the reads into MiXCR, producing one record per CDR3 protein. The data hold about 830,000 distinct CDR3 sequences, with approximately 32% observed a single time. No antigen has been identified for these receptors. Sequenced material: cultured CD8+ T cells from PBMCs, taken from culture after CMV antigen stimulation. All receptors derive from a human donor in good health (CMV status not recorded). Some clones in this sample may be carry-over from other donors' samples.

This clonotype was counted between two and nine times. The CDR3 is CASSLLDQRASRSGANVLTF. The DNA for the CDR3 is TGTGCCAGCAGTTTACTAGACCAGCGGGCTTCGCGCTCTGGGGCCAACGTCCTGACTTTC. This chain joins TRBV28 and TRBJ2-6; D may be TRBD2 (6 bases). This CDR3 comprises 20 residues. Trimming pared 2 bases from V and 0 bases from J, leaving 20 bases between. The V gene's germline CDR1 is MDHEN and CDR2 SYDVKM.

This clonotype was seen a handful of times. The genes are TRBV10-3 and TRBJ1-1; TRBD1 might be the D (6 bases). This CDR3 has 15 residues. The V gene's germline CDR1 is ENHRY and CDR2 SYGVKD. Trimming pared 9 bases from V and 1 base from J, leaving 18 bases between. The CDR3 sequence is CAIQSLGAPNTEAFF. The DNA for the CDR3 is TGTGCCATACAGAGTTTGGGGGCCCCGAACACTGAAGCTTTCTTT.

This CDR3 is CASSSCLGLSTDTQYF. CDR3 nucleotide sequence: TGTGCCAGCAGCTCGTGCCTTGGACTCAGCACAGATACGCAGTATTTT. The chain has TRBV11-3 and TRBJ2-3, with a weak D call TRBD2 (5 bases). Germline V gives CDR1 SGHNT, CDR2 YENEEA. Trimming cost V 4 bases and J 0 bases, with 14 bases left between them. The CDR3 is 16 residues long.

The DNA of the CDR3 is TGTGCCAGCAAGGGGGACAGGGTGACAGATACGCAGTATTTT. It is translated as CASKGDRVTDTQYF. V gene TRBV2 combines with J gene TRBJ2-3; 9 bases align to TRBD1. The germline V gene encodes CDR1 SNHLY and CDR2 FYNNEI. CDR3 length: 14 amino acids. With V trimmed by 7 bases and J by 3 bases, 5 bases remained unmatched.

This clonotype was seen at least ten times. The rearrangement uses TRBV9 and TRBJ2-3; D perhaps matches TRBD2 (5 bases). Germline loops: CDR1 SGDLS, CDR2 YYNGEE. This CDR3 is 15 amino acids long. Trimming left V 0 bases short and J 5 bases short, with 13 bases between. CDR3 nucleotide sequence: TGTGCCAGCAGCGTAGAGGCCAGTGGAGGAGATACGCAGTATTTT. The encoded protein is CASSVEASGGDTQYF.

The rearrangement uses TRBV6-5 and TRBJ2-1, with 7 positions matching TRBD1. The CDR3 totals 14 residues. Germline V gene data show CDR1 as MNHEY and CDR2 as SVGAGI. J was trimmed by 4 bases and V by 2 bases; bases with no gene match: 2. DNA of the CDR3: TGTGCCAGCAGTTACGACAGGGTATACAATGAGCAGTTCTTC. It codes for CASSYDRVYNEQFF.

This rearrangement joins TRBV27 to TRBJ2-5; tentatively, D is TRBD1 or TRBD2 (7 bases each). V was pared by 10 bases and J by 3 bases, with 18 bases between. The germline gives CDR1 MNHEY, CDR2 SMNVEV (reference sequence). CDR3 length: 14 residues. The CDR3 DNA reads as TGTGCCACTTCCAGGGGGGGACTTAAAGAGACCCAGTACTTC. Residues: CATSRGGLKETQYF.

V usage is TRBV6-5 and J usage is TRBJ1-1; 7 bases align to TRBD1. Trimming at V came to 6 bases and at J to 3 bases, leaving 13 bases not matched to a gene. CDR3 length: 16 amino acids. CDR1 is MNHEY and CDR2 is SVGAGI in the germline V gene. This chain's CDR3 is CASSNYRGIADTEAFF. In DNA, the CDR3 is TGTGCCAGCAGCAATTACAGGGGTATAGCGGACACTGAAGCTTTCTTT.